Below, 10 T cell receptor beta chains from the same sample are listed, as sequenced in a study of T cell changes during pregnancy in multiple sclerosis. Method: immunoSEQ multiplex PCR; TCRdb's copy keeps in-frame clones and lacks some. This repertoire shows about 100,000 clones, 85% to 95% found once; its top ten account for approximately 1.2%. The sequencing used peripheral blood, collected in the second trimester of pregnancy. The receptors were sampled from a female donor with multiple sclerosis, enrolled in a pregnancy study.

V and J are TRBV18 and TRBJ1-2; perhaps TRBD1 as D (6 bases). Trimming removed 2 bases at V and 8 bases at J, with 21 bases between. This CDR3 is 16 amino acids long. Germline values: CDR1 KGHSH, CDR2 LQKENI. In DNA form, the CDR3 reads TGTGCCAGCTCACCAGACATTACAGGGTTGCTGTGGGGCTACACCTTC. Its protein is CASSPDITGLLWGYTF.

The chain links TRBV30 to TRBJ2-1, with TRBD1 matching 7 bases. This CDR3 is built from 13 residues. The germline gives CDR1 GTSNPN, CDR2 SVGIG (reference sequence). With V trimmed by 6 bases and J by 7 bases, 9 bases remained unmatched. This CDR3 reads CACARTGANEQFF. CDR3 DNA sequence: TGTGCCTGTGCGCGGACAGGTGCTAATGAGCAGTTCTTC.

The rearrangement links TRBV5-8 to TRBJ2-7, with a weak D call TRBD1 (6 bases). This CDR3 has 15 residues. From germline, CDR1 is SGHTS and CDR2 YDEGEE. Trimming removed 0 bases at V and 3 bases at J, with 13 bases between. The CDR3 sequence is CASSLDLGHVYEQYF. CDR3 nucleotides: TGTGCCAGCAGCTTGGATCTGGGACACGTCTACGAGCAGTACTTC.

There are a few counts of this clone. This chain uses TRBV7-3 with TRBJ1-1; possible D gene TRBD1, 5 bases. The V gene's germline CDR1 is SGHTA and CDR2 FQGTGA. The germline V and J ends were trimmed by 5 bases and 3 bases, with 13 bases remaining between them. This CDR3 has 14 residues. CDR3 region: CASSQSGLDTEAFF. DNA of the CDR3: TGTGCCAGCAGCCAATCAGGGTTGGACACTGAAGCTTTCTTT.

The DNA of the CDR3 is TGTGCCAGCAGCCCTCAGGGGGCGCGGGCTCAGCCCCAGCATTTT. Protein product: CASSPQGARAQPQHF. The chain uses TRBV2 and TRBJ1-5; 8 nucleotides agree with TRBD1. Germline V lookup: CDR1 SNHLY, CDR2 FYNNEI. Germline trimming cut 6 bases from V and 6 bases from J; bases unmatched to any gene: 10. CDR3 size: 15 residues.

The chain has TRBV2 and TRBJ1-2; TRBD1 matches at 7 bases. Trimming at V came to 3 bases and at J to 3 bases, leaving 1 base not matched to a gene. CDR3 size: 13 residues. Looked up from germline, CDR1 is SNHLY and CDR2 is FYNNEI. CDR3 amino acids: CASSDRGYYGYTF. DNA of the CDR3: TGTGCCAGCAGTGACAGGGGGTACTATGGCTACACCTTC.

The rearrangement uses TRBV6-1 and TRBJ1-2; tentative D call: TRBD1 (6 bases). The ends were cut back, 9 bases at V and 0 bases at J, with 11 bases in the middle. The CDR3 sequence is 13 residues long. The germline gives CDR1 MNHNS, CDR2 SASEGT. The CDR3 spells CASGAGANYGYTF. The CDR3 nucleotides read TGTGCCAGTGGGGCAGGGGCTAACTATGGCTACACCTTC.

The DNA of the CDR3 is TGTGCCAGCCTACCGGGGTTTGAGGAAAAACTGTTTTTT. Protein sequence: CASLPGFEEKLFF. The genes are TRBV6-1 and TRBJ1-4; D call uncertain. CDR1 and CDR2 from the germline V gene are MNHNS and SASEGT. Trimming removed 8 bases from V and 8 bases from J, with 15 bases in between. This CDR3 comprises 13 residues.

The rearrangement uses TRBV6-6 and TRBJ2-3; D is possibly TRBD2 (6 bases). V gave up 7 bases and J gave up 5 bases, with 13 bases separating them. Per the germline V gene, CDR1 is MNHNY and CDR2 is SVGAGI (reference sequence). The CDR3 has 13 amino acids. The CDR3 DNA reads TGTGCCAGCACTCGACTAGGGGTAGATACGCAGTATTTT. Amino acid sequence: CASTRLGVDTQYF.

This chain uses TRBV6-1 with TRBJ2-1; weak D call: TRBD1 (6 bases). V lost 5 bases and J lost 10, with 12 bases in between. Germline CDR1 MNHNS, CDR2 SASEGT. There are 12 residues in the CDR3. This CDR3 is CASSPLRGEQFF. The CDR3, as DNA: TGTGCCAGCAGTCCACTTAGGGGGGAGCAGTTCTTC.